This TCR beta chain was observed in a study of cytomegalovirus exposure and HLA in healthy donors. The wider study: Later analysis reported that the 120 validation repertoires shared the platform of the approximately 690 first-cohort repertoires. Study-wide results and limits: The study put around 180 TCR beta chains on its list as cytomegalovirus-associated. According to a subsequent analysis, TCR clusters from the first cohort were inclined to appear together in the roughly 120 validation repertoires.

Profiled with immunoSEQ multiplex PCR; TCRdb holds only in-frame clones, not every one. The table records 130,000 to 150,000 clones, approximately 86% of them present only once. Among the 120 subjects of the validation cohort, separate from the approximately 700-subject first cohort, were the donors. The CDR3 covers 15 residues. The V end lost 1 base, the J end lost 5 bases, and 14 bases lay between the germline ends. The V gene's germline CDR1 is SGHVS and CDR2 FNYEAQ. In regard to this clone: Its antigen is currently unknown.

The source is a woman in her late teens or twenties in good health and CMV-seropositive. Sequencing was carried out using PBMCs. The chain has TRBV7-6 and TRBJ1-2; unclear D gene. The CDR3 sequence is CASSLDGSPGYGYTF. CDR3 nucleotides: TGTGCCAGCAGCTTAGACGGCAGCCCCGGGTATGGCTACACCTTC.